This TCR beta chain emerged from a study of T cells after yellow fever vaccination. Overall study context: Low-cell-number fractions were prepared with SMART-Seq v4 Ultra Low Input.

The CDR3 is made up of 15 amino acids. The V segment lost 8 bases and the J segment 7 bases; nucleotides outside the gene matches: 9. Germline CDR1 reads SGHVS; CDR2 reads FQNEAQ. This clonotype has just a few counts. Via MiXCR, TCRdb re-called the 5' RACE reads, giving one row per CDR3 protein. The sample holds roughly 350,000 distinct CDR3 sequences, over 4% seen once. This specimen was PBMCs, taken 5 days after the yellow fever booster vaccination. The receptor was isolated from a man younger than 35 who received the YFV17D yellow fever vaccine. The rearrangement uses TRBV7-8 and TRBJ2-2, with TRBD2 matching over 11 bases. The CDR3 sequence is CASGPSGGFVGELFF. CDR3 DNA: TGTGCCAGCGGGCCTAGCGGGGGGTTCGTCGGGGAGCTGTTTTTT.